Given below is one TCR beta chain in context. This clone was recorded once. It has no known antigen specificity. No much larger clone is present one base from it, and per-base qualities are unavailable. This specimen's time point label, interpreted: baseline before first vaccination. The vaccinee samples were drawn from two UK trials, COV001 and COV002, one of which was a single-blind randomized controlled phase 2/3 trial testing AZD1222 (ChAdOx1 nCoV-19) in healthy adults. For TCRbeta chain sequencing, PBMC samples were collected from trial participants at day 0 and at day 28 after the second dose. These data are taken from a study of T cell responses to AZD1222 COVID-19 vaccine listed by TCRdb under 2021. Turning to the overall study: AZD1222 recipients whose second dose came at about 4 weeks and those whose second dose came at about 12 weeks were combined into one group, since spike-specific TCR depth and breadth did not differ between the two schedules. Trial participants were enrolled by age into subgroups of 18-55, 56-69 and 70-plus years, and around 150, 29 and 61 TCR-sequenced participants, respectively, were included in these subgroups. A total of 233 trial participants underwent TCR sequencing, of whom 207 had received two doses of AZD1222 and 26 had received two doses of the MenACWY control vaccine.

The CDR3 regions of human TCRbeta chains were subjected to immunosequencing. On the authors' methods: TCRs in the repertoires were matched against a reference library of SARS-CoV-2-specific TCRs that had been generated with the MIRA antigen-specificity platform. Breadth was defined as the fraction of unique TCRs that were SARS-CoV-2-associated, and depth was defined as the fraction of total T cells that were SARS-CoV-2-associated. Using the MIRA data, each spike-specific TCR was mapped to the spike region that the TCR reacts to and placed in a CD4 or CD8 class. Log10-transformed breadth and depth values were compared by one-way ANOVA with Sidak's multiple comparisons tests. TCRdb took over this immuneACCESS table, retaining in-frame rearrangements with V and J assigned. Such tables are incomplete; in checked studies, under half of the missing clones stem from an unresolved V gene, and the remainder is unexplained. D and trimming were read from the DNA, whereas the V and J calls and clone size are those reported in that table. This sample comprises about 99,000 clones, roughly 91% of them detected only once. Jointly, the top ten make up 45% to 50% of the sample.

The paper's findings and limits, for the study overall: Epitopes outside the regions mutated in the B.1.351 and B.1.1.7 variants were reportedly recognized by nearly half of the unique spike-specific TCRs. Spike-specific TCR breadth and depth rose significantly after two AZD1222 doses compared with day 0 and with MenACWY recipients. Because no day 14 peak-response samples were available, the repertoires could be characterized only after the peak T cell response. Conclusions about previously exposed vaccinees are limited, since just a handful of AZD1222 recipients were seropositive for SARS-CoV-2 at baseline. CD4 TCRs associated with the vaccine covered the entire spike protein, and the dominant responses were in regions 160-218 and 743-854. Most participants were white British and females outnumbered males, and the authors suggested that clonal diversity may have been underestimated. The 56-69-year group was small, and its depth increase did not reach significance, likely because of low power.

The sequence derives from an adult in good health. Sequenced here: peripheral blood, sampled on day 0 of AZD1222 vaccination.

The DNA sequence is given as TGTGCCAGCAGTGAATCGGTAGGAAGGGGGCGGTCATCACCCCTCCACTTT. It codes for CASSESVGRGRSSPLHF. The chain links TRBV25-1 with TRBJ1-6, with 7 bases matching TRBD1. Germline trimming: 1 base from V, 10 bases from J; junction bases outside gene matches: 13. CDR1 and CDR2 are drawn from the germline V gene: MGHDK, SYGVNS. From the cysteine through the phenylalanine, the CDR3 covers 17 amino acids. The CDR3 DNA has 51 bases and is translated from base 1.